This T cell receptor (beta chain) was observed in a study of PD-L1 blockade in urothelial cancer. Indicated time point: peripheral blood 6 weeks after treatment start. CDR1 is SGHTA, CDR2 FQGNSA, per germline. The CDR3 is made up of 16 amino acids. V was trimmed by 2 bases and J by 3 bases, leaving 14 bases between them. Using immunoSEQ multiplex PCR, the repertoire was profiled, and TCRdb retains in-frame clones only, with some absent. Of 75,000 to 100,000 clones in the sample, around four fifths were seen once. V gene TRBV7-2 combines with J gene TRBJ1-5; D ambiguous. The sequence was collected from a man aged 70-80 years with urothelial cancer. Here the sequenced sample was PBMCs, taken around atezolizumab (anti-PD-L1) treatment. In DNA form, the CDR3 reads TGTGCCAGCAGCTTATTGGCGGGAACTCTCAATCAGCCCCAGCATTTT. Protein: CASSLLAGTLNQPQHF.